Below, 7 T cell receptor beta chains from the same sample are listed, as sequenced in a study of OX40 agonist ivuxolimab in advanced cancers. Receptor libraries were prepared by the immunoSEQ multiplex PCR assay. Imported from immuneACCESS, the table was reduced by TCRdb to in-frame sequences with V and J called. These copies leave out some clones; in studies compared against another copy, an unresolved V gene accounts for under half, and the cause of the remainder is not known. This sample holds fewer than 65,000 clones; around nine tenths were observed only once. Together, the top ten hold roughly 7% of the sample. This material consisted of CD4+ or CD8+ T cells sorted from blood, taken in a trial of the OX40 agonist ivuxolimab. The source of these receptors is an adult with an advanced solid tumor such as melanoma, head and neck, liver or kidney cancer.

The genes are TRBV18 and TRBJ1-2; D call uncertain. CDR3 length equals 14 residues. Trimming left V 0 bases short and J 6 bases short, with 11 bases between. Germline-derived CDR1 and CDR2 are KGHSH and LQKENI. CDR3 sequence: CASSPPGGIDGYTF. The CDR3 DNA is TGTGCCAGCTCACCACCGGGAGGCATAGATGGCTACACCTTC.

The chain joins TRBV19 to TRBJ1-1; TRBD1 agrees at 9 bases. The CDR3 sequence is 15 residues long. V was clipped by 3 bases and J by 5 bases; unmatched bases: 7. Germline-derived CDR1 and CDR2 are LNHDA and SQIVND (reference sequence). This chain's CDR3 is CASSIPYRGLTEAFF. As DNA, the CDR3 is TGTGCCAGTAGTATTCCGTACAGGGGGCTTACTGAAGCTTTCTTT.

V gene TRBV7-3 combines with J gene TRBJ2-5, with 9 bases identical to TRBD2. The germline gives CDR1 SGHTA, CDR2 FQGTGA. J was trimmed by 4 bases and V by 5 bases; bases with no gene match: 2. There are 13 residues in the CDR3. The CDR3 coding sequence is TGTGCCAGCAGCCAACTAGCGGGAGAGACCCAGTACTTC. Translated, it gives CASSQLAGETQYF.

The rearrangement links TRBV30 to TRBJ2-7, with D perhaps matching TRBD1 or TRBD2 (5 bases each). This CDR3 is built from 13 residues. Germline loops: CDR1 GTSNPN, CDR2 SVGIG (reference sequence). Between the trimmed V and J ends, which lost 7 bases and 0 bases, there was a span of 13 bases. The CDR3 protein is CALFRDGSYEQYF. In nucleotides, the CDR3 is TGTGCCTTGTTCCGGGACGGCTCCTACGAGCAGTACTTC.

This clone was found once. This chain connects TRBV7-2 to TRBJ2-7; tentative D call: TRBD1 (5 bases). The germline V and J ends were trimmed by 2 bases and 0 bases, with 11 bases remaining between them. The CDR3 contains 15 residues. The germline gives CDR1 SGHTA, CDR2 FQGNSA. The CDR3 loop is CASSLIQVPSYEQYF. The CDR3, as DNA: TGTGCCAGCAGCTTAATACAGGTCCCCTCCTACGAGCAGTACTTC.

The chain combines TRBV6-6 with TRBJ1-1, with 7 bases lining up with TRBD1. In germline, CDR1 is MNHNY, CDR2 SVGAGI (reference sequence). Trimming took 6 bases from V and 5 from J; bases not matched to a gene: 6. This CDR3 spans 13 amino acids. CDR3 bases: TGTGCCAGCAGCGACAGGGTCGGGACTGAAGCTTTCTTT. Translation: CASSDRVGTEAFF.

V usage is TRBV7-9 and J usage is TRBJ2-5, with D perhaps TRBD1 or TRBD2 (5 bases each). Germline lookup yields CDR1 SEHNR and CDR2 FQNEAQ (reference sequence). CDR3 size: 17 residues. Trimming took 2 bases from V and 9 from J, leaving 25 bases between them. This chain's CDR3 is CASSLWGELGTDPSQYF. The CDR3 nucleotides are TGTGCCAGCAGCTTATGGGGCGAATTGGGGACGGACCCCTCCCAGTACTTC. Supplemented by reference TRBV7-9 and TRBJ2-5, the full variable domain reads DTGVSQNPRHKITKRGQNVTFRCDPISEHNRLYWYRQTLGQGPEFLTYFQNEAQLEKSRLLSDRFSAERPKGSFSTLEIQRTEQGDSAMYLCASSLWGELGTDPSQYFGPGTRLLVL.